Below, 32 T cell receptor beta chains from the same sample are listed, as sequenced in a study of beta chain features in type 1 diabetes. The authors reverse transcribed all of the isolated RNA, so sequencing captured expressed TCRB transcripts. Sequencing was performed with immunoSEQ multiplex PCR; in TCRdb, only in-frame clones are kept and a portion is missing. This sample has 500,000 to 850,000 clones; more than 12% occur once, and the top ten carry less than 0.04%. Overall study results and limits: Across all four CD4+ subsets, people with type 1 diabetes showed modestly shorter TCRB CDR3s.

For these receptors, no antigen is known. The sequenced sample was naive CD4+ T cells from blood. The receptor source for this set is a man aged 18 to 29 with type 1 diabetes.

V is TRBV7-9 and J is TRBJ1-2, with D unresolved. The V gene lost 5 bases and the J gene lost 2 bases, with 6 bases spanning the gap. This CDR3 has 12 amino acids. The V gene's germline CDR1 is SEHNR and CDR2 FQNEAQ (reference sequence). CDR3 sequence: CASSPDNYGYTF. CDR3 nucleotides: TGTGCCAGCAGCCCTGACAACTATGGCTACACCTTC.

This chain links TRBV7-8 with TRBJ1-2; D is unclear. CDR1 and CDR2 from the germline V gene are SGHVS and FQNEAQ. This CDR3 spans 15 amino acids. Trimming shortened V by 0 bases and J by 1 base, and 9 bases separated the two germline ends. The CDR3 is CASSLAPTVNYGYTF. As DNA, the CDR3 is TGTGCCAGCAGCTTAGCCCCAACAGTTAACTATGGCTACACCTTC.

CDR3 residues: CASSLVAGGSQPQHF. The DNA for the CDR3 is TGTGCCAGCAGCTTAGTGGCCGGGGGGAGTCAGCCCCAGCATTTT. The V gene is TRBV7-2, the J gene TRBJ1-5, with D perhaps matching TRBD1 (5 bases). The V and J ends lost 1 base and 6 bases respectively, with 13 bases between them. The CDR3 totals 15 residues. The V gene's germline CDR1 is SGHTA and CDR2 FQGNSA.

V is TRBV5-1 and J is TRBJ2-3; TRBD2 might be the D (6 bases). This CDR3 has 14 residues. V lost 3 bases and J lost 2, with 10 bases in between. Germline V gene data show CDR1 as SGHRS and CDR2 as YFSETQ. CDR3 region: CASSSGGPTDTQYF. The CDR3 region has the DNA TGCGCCAGCAGCTCCGGAGGGCCCACAGATACGCAGTATTTT. The variable domain in full, with the rest retrieved from reference TRBV5-1 and TRBJ2-3, is KAGVTQTPRYLIKTRGQQVTLSCSPISGHRSVSWYQQTPGQGLQFLFEYFSETQRNKGNFPGRFSGRQFSNSRSEMNVSTLELGDSALYLCASSSGGPTDTQYFGPGTRLTVL.

This clone showed up just a few times. This chain joins TRBV30 and TRBJ1-5; D is perhaps TRBD1 (5 bases). CDR1 and CDR2 from the germline V gene are GTSNPN and SVGIG (reference sequence). V lost 0 bases, J lost 3 bases, and 15 bases lay in between. The CDR3 has 16 residues. The chain's CDR3 is CAWSVPLGRINQPQHF. CDR3 DNA: TGTGCCTGGAGTGTACCCCTGGGACGGATCAATCAGCCCCAGCATTTT.

The chain carries TRBV7-9 and TRBJ1-2; D is ambiguous. This CDR3 contains 13 residues. Germline values: CDR1 SEHNR, CDR2 FQNEAQ (reference sequence). Trimming shortened V by 0 bases and J by 7 bases, and 9 bases separated the two germline ends. The CDR3 loop reads CASSLALGTGYTF. In nucleotides, the CDR3 is TGTGCCAGCAGCTTAGCGCTAGGAACTGGCTACACCTTC.

In its sample, this clone was seen a few times. This rearrangement joins TRBV9 to TRBJ2-3; TRBD1 aligns across 7 bases. Germline V gene lookup returns CDR1 SGDLS and CDR2 YYNGEE. This CDR3 has 17 amino acids. With 4 bases clipped from V and 0 bases from J, the junction kept 11 bases outside the gene matches. CDR3 protein: CASSPQTGIYSTDTQYF. The DNA of the CDR3 is TGTGCCAGCAGCCCCCAGACAGGGATCTACAGCACAGATACGCAGTATTTT.

The chain joins TRBV30 to TRBJ2-3, with D uncertain. This CDR3 contains 11 residues. Germline assignment: CDR1 GTSNPN and CDR2 SVGIG (reference sequence). CDR3 sequence reads: CARSSTDTQYF. Here the CDR3 DNA reads TGTGCGCGGTCGAGCACAGATACGCAGTATTTT.

This clone was seen more than once but under ten times. CDR3 region: CASSFGSAFDGYTF. CDR3 bases: TGCGCCAGCAGCTTCGGTTCGGCGTTCGATGGCTACACCTTC. This chain uses TRBV5-1 with TRBJ1-2; D call uncertain. V gave up 2 bases and J gave up 6 bases, with 14 bases separating them. The length of the CDR3 is 14 residues. Germline loops: CDR1 SGHRS, CDR2 YFSETQ.

The V and J genes are TRBV7-9 and TRBJ1-1; D is ambiguous. The CDR3 is 17 amino acids. The germline V and J ends were trimmed by 1 base and 1 base, with 16 bases remaining between them. CDR1 is SEHNR, CDR2 FQNEAQ, per germline (reference sequence). CDR3 sequence reads: CASSLEDWAGSNTEAFF. CDR3 DNA sequence: TGTGCCAGCAGCTTAGAGGATTGGGCAGGATCGAACACTGAAGCTTTCTTT.

This clone was recorded a few times. The chain combines TRBV12-5 with TRBJ2-5, with D tentatively TRBD1 (6 bases). Trimming left V 3 bases short and J 6 bases short, with 26 bases between. The CDR3 runs 18 residues. Germline V gene sequence: CDR1 LGHNT, CDR2 FRNRAP. As DNA, the CDR3 is TGTGCTAGTGGTTTATCCCCCGGACAGTCTCCAGCAGGGCAGACCCAGTACTTC. The encoded protein is CASGLSPGQSPAGQTQYF.

The V and J genes are TRBV29-1 and TRBJ2-1; 16 bases agree with TRBD2. CDR3 length: 15 residues. CDR1 is SQVTM, CDR2 ANQGSEA, per germline. With V trimmed by 6 bases and J by 8 bases, 7 bases remained unmatched. The CDR3 nucleotides read TGCAGCGTCCCCGGGACTAGCGGGGGGGCCTATGAGCAGTTCTTC. Its translation: CSVPGTSGGAYEQFF.

The chain carries TRBV30 and TRBJ1-4, with D unclear. There are 16 residues in the CDR3. V lost 4 bases, J lost 0 bases, and 15 bases lay in between. Germline-derived CDR1 and CDR2 are GTSNPN and SVGIG (reference sequence). The CDR3 is CAWNFLGRATNEKLFF. The CDR3 DNA sequence: TGTGCCTGGAACTTCTTAGGTCGTGCAACTAATGAAAAACTGTTTTTT. Combining the CDR3 with reference TRBV30 and TRBJ1-4 gives the whole variable domain SQTIHQWPATLVQPVGSPLSLECTVEGTSNPNLYWYRQAAGRGLQLLFYSVGIGQISSEVPQNLSASRPQDRQFILSSKKLLLSDSGFYLCAWNFLGRATNEKLFFGSGTQLSVL.

The chain recombines TRBV7-9 with TRBJ2-3; no clear D gene. The V and J ends lost 5 bases and 0 bases respectively, with 9 bases between them. Germline V lookup: CDR1 SEHNR, CDR2 FQNEAQ (reference sequence). The CDR3 runs 14 residues. CDR3 sequence reads: CASSPFISTDTQYF. The CDR3 nucleotides read TGTGCCAGCAGCCCCTTTATTAGCACAGATACGCAGTATTTT.

The chain recombines TRBV6-1 with TRBJ2-1, with 8 bases fitting TRBD1. From germline, CDR1 is MNHNS and CDR2 SASEGT. The CDR3 is 15 amino acids. V shed 4 bases and J 8 bases; nucleotides not matched to a gene: 10. CDR3 residues: CASSAQGARSDEQFF. The CDR3 coding sequence is TGTGCCAGCAGTGCCCAGGGGGCGCGGTCGGATGAGCAGTTCTTC.

The rearrangement uses TRBV7-8 and TRBJ2-1, with 10 bases lining up with TRBD2. CDR1 is SGHVS, CDR2 FQNEAQ, per germline. There are 17 residues in the CDR3. J lost 10 bases, V lost 2 bases, and 14 bases had no gene match. The CDR3 bases are TGTGCCAGCAGCTTAAGATTCAGCGGGAGGGCTCTGAGGGAGCAGTTCTTC. Translation: CASSLRFSGRALREQFF.

This clone was counted between two and nine times. The rearrangement links TRBV29-1 to TRBJ2-1, with D maybe TRBD1 (6 bases). Trimming shortened V by 6 bases and J by 2 bases, and 14 bases separated the two germline ends. Per the germline V gene, CDR1 is SQVTM and CDR2 is ANQGSEA. CDR3 size: 14 residues. The CDR3 reads CSVLQGDTYNEQFF. In DNA, the CDR3 is TGCAGCGTCCTACAGGGAGATACCTACAATGAGCAGTTCTTC.

The CDR3 DNA reads as TGTGCCAGCAGCTCAGAGGGGGGCTATGGCTACACCTTC. Translated, it gives CASSSEGGYGYTF. V gene TRBV7-9 combines with J gene TRBJ1-2; possible D gene TRBD1, 6 bases. CDR1 SEHNR and CDR2 FQNEAQ come from the germline V gene (reference sequence). CDR3 size: 13 residues. Deletions cut 4 bases from V and 4 bases from J, with 10 bases between.

The chain employs TRBV19 and TRBJ1-2; the match to TRBD1 covers 8 bases. Germline trimming cut 5 bases from V and 6 bases from J; bases unmatched to any gene: 5. Per germline, CDR1 LNHDA and CDR2 SQIVND (reference sequence). This CDR3 has 13 amino acids. This CDR3 reads CASSDRGFDGYTF. The CDR3 nucleotides are TGTGCCAGTAGTGACAGGGGATTTGATGGCTACACCTTC. Variable domain in full (rest from reference TRBV19 and TRBJ1-2): DGGITQSPKYLFRKEGQNVTLSCEQNLNHDAMYWYRQDPGQGLRLIYYSQIVNDFQKGDIAEGYSVSREKKESFPLTVTSAQKNPTAFYLCASSDRGFDGYTFGSGTRLTVV.

V gene TRBV6-6 combines with J gene TRBJ2-6; D is ambiguous. The CDR3 loop spans 15 amino acids. Germline CDR1 is MNHNY and CDR2 is SVGAGI (reference sequence). V dropped 5 bases and J dropped 0 bases, with 8 bases sitting between them. The CDR3 sequence is CASSAPSSGANVLTF. For the CDR3, the DNA is TGTGCCAGCAGTGCGCCGAGCTCTGGGGCCAACGTCCTGACTTTC.

The chain recombines TRBV7-2 with TRBJ2-7; possibly TRBD1 for D (6 bases). There are 14 residues in the CDR3. V gave up 2 bases and J gave up 0 bases, with 8 bases separating them. The germline V gene has CDR1 SGHTA and CDR2 FQGNSA. The CDR3 sequence is CASSLQGSSYEQYF. DNA of the CDR3: TGTGCCAGCAGCTTACAGGGGAGCTCCTACGAGCAGTACTTC.

This clone was detected a few times. The chain employs TRBV2 and TRBJ2-7; possibly TRBD1 or TRBD2 for D (5 bases each). Between the trimmed V and J ends, which lost 4 bases and 0 bases, there was a span of 10 bases. Germline V lookup: CDR1 SNHLY, CDR2 FYNNEI. The CDR3 contains 14 residues. CDR3 amino acids: CASSVGGTSYEQYF. CDR3 DNA sequence: TGTGCCAGCAGTGTTGGGGGTACCTCCTACGAGCAGTACTTC.

The gene calls are TRBV29-1 and TRBJ1-4; D is uncertain. This CDR3 spans 12 amino acids. The germline V gene has CDR1 SQVTM and CDR2 ANQGSEA. V dropped 0 bases and J dropped 10 bases, with 9 bases sitting between them. CDR3 nucleotides: TGCAGCGTTGAAGAATCCGGCATAAAACTGTTTTTT. It yields the protein CSVEESGIKLFF.

The chain joins TRBV6-5 to TRBJ1-2; unclear D gene. The CDR3 is made up of 14 amino acids. V was cut by 6 bases and J by 7 bases, with 18 bases left in between. Germline V gives CDR1 MNHEY, CDR2 SVGAGI. The CDR3 DNA is TGTGCCAGCAGCCCTACCCCGGCCCGGGGTGGCTACACCTTC. Protein product: CASSPTPARGGYTF.

This clone turned up a few times. This specimen includes other DNA sequences encoding the same CDR3. This chain joins TRBV30 and TRBJ1-5, with no clear D. This CDR3 comprises 13 residues. CDR1 and CDR2 (germline): GTSNPN, SVGIG (reference sequence). V dropped 1 base and J dropped 0 bases, with 4 bases sitting between them. Here the CDR3 reads CAWSGDSNQPQHF. DNA for the CDR3: TGTGCCTGGAGTGGGGATAGCAATCAGCCCCAGCATTTT.

This chain links TRBV6-6 with TRBJ2-7, with 7 bases that match TRBD1. The CDR3 has 13 residues. The junction had 3 bases not matched to a gene; V was cut back by 5 bases and J by 2 bases. Germline assignment: CDR1 MNHNY and CDR2 SVGAGI (reference sequence). CDR3 DNA sequence: TGTGCCAGCAGTGGGACAGAGACCTACGAGCAGTACTTC. It codes for CASSGTETYEQYF.

This chain links TRBV7-9 with TRBJ1-1; D gene ambiguous. The V end was cut by 2 bases, the J end by 11 bases, with 9 bases between. Germline V CDR1 and CDR2: SEHNR, FQNEAQ (reference sequence). This CDR3 spans 11 amino acids. CDR3 DNA: TGTGCCAGCAGCTTACAGGTTTGGGCTTTCTTT. This codes for CASSLQVWAFF.

The genes are TRBV2 and TRBJ2-2, with D possibly being TRBD1 (5 bases). With 5 bases removed from V and 0 bases from J, the gap between germline ends came to 7 bases. The CDR3 totals 14 residues. CDR1 is SNHLY, CDR2 FYNNEI, per germline. CDR3 sequence reads: CASSTQANTGELFF. CDR3 bases: TGTGCCAGCAGTACACAGGCGAACACCGGGGAGCTGTTTTTT.

This chain uses TRBV7-2 with TRBJ2-3; TRBD2 might be the D (7 bases). There are 16 residues in the CDR3. From germline, CDR1 is SGHTA and CDR2 FQGNSA. Trimming removed 5 bases at V and 5 bases at J, with 20 bases between. CDR3 sequence (DNA): TGTGCCAGCAGCCTACTTGGGGGGGCGGTAAGAGATACGCAGTATTTT. Translated: CASSLLGGAVRDTQYF. Together with reference TRBV7-2 and TRBJ2-3, the CDR3 gives the full variable domain: GAGVSQSPSNKVTEKGKDVELRCDPISGHTALYWYRQSLGQGLEFLIYFQGNSAPDKSGLPSDRFSAERTGGSVSTLTIQRTQQEDSAVYLCASSLLGGAVRDTQYFGPGTRLTVL.

The V call is TRBV25-1, the J call TRBJ1-2; D unresolved. The germline V gene has CDR1 MGHDK and CDR2 SYGVNS. Trimming stripped 6 bases from V and 6 bases from J, with 8 bases between. This CDR3 is built from 11 residues. The CDR3 protein is CASRFSHGYTF. The CDR3 bases are TGTGCCAGCAGATTCTCACATGGCTACACCTTC.

This chain uses TRBV2 with TRBJ2-4, with D uncertain. The germline V gene encodes CDR1 SNHLY and CDR2 FYNNEI. V lost 8 bases, J lost 2 bases, and 13 bases lay in between. There are 14 residues in the CDR3. The CDR3 reads CASPEAGTKNIQYF. The CDR3 region has the DNA TGTGCCAGCCCGGAAGCTGGGACCAAAAACATTCAGTACTTC.

This clone was seen more than once but under ten times. The CDR3 DNA follows: TGCGCCAGCAGCCCCCGGGCCCCGCTTGCCTCTGGGGCCAACGTCCTGACTTTC. This translates into CASSPRAPLASGANVLTF. V is TRBV4-1 and J is TRBJ2-6; D not certain. Trimming left V 4 bases short and J 0 bases short, with 16 bases between. Germline assignment: CDR1 MGHRA and CDR2 YSYEKL. The CDR3 runs to 18 residues.